This T cell receptor beta chain was found in a study of cytotoxic CD8 clonotypes in ibrutinib-treated CLL. The overall study: Mean yields were about 260,000 productive templates and over 85,000 productive rearrangements per sample.

This clone showed up just a few times. Here immunoSEQ multiplex PCR was the method, and the copy in TCRdb shows in-frame clones only, minus some. The table records approximately 150,000 clones, 70% to 90% of them present only once. The CDR3 is 13 amino acids. V lost 5 bases, J lost 0 bases, and 7 bases lay in between. Germline values: CDR1 MNHEY, CDR2 SVGAGI. The receptor was derived from a human donor with chronic lymphocytic leukemia. Here the sequenced sample was PBMCs, taken at disease progression, from a patient treated with ibrutinib. V gene TRBV6-5 combines with J gene TRBJ1-2, with D hard to call. The CDR3 nucleotides are TGTGCCAGCAGTCCGGAGACTAACTATGGCTACACCTTC. It translates to CASSPETNYGYTF.